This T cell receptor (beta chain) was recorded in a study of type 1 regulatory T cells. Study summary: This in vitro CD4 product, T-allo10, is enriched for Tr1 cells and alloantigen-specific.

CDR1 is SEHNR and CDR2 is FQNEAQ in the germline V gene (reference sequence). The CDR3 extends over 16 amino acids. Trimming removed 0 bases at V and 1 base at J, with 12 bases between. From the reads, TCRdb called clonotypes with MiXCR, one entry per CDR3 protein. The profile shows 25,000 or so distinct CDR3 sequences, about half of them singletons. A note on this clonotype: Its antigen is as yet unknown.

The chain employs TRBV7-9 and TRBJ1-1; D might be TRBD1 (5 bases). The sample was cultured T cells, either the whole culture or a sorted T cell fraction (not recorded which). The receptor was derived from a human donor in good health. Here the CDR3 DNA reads TGTGCCAGCAGCTTAGCCCGGACATGGTGGAACACTGAAGCTTTCTTT. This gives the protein CASSLARTWWNTEAFF.